Shown below are 30 T cell receptor beta chains from a single sample sequenced in a study of CD8 T cells in ankylosing spondylitis. TCRdb fed the 5' RACE reads into MiXCR, producing one record per CDR3 protein. The sample lists 250,000 to 300,000 distinct CDR3 sequences, approximately 20% occurring once. Sequencing was carried out using blood, either unsorted or a sorted T cell fraction (not recorded which). These receptor sequences come from a male donor with ankylosing spondylitis or in good health (not recorded which).

This clonotype showed up many times. This sequence joins TRBV4-1 and TRBJ2-7, with 8 bases identical to TRBD1. The CDR3 spans 15 residues. V trimming: 2 bases; J trimming: 6 bases; junction bases outside the gene matches: 9. Germline V gene sequence: CDR1 MGHRA, CDR2 YSYEKL. Written as DNA, the CDR3 is TGCGCCAGCAGCCAACTTTGGGGACAGGCGCTCGAGCAGTACTTC. Its translation: CASSQLWGQALEQYF.

This clonotype occurred many times. V gene TRBV7-9 combines with J gene TRBJ2-3, with 14 bases identical to TRBD2. Germline-derived CDR1 and CDR2 are SEHNR and FQNEAQ (reference sequence). The CDR3 has 17 residues. V lost 1 base and J lost 2; bases outside the gene matches: 2. Here the CDR3 DNA reads TGTGCCAGCAGCTTAGGGGGACTAGCGGGAGTCACAGATACGCAGTATTTT. It yields the protein CASSLGGLAGVTDTQYF.

In its sample, this clonotype was seen a few times. The V and J genes are TRBV24-1 and TRBJ2-3; the match to TRBD2 covers 10 bases. With 4 bases clipped from V and 1 base from J, the junction kept 4 bases outside the gene matches. This CDR3 spans 16 amino acids. Germline assignment: CDR1 KGHDR and CDR2 SFDVKD. In nucleotides, the CDR3 is TGTGCCACCAGTGACCGAGCGGGGGGGGGCACAGATACGCAGTATTTT. It codes for CATSDRAGGGTDTQYF.

This clonotype was seen only a few times. J is TRBJ1-5 and V is TRBV10-3, with D perhaps TRBD1 (6 bases). The V end lost 5 bases, the J end lost 0 bases, and 17 bases lay between the germline ends. CDR1 is ENHRY and CDR2 is SYGVKD in the germline V gene. The CDR3 covers 17 residues. The CDR3 DNA follows: TGTGCCATCAGTTCATATCGGGACACAAATAGCAATCAGCCCCAGCATTTT. Protein sequence: CAISSYRDTNSNQPQHF.

This clonotype was recorded many times. The CDR3 coding sequence is TGCGCCAGCAGCTTCGACAGACGGAGTATGAACACTGAAGCTTTCTTT. It translates to CASSFDRRSMNTEAFF. The chain is built from TRBV5-1 and TRBJ1-1; tentatively, D is TRBD1 (5 bases). CDR1 SGHRS and CDR2 YFSETQ come from the germline V gene. V was shortened by 2 bases and J by 0 bases, with 14 bases between the two germline ends. The CDR3 contains 16 residues.

This clonotype was detected a few times. The chain joins TRBV6-1 to TRBJ2-1; 7 bases fit TRBD2. Trimming removed 6 bases from V and 4 bases from J; junction bases left unmatched: 12. The CDR3 sequence is 16 residues long. The germline V gene encodes CDR1 MNHNS and CDR2 SASEGT. CDR3 residues: CASSPYAGAVYNEQFF. The CDR3, as DNA: TGTGCCAGCAGCCCTTATGCGGGAGCGGTATACAATGAGCAGTTCTTC.

J is TRBJ1-1 and V is TRBV29-1; perhaps TRBD1 as D (5 bases). The V end was cut by 7 bases, the J end by 5 bases, with 14 bases between. CDR3 length: 12 residues. CDR1 SQVTM and CDR2 ANQGSEA come from the germline V gene. CDR3 nucleotide sequence: TGCAGCGCCCGGGACTCAGAAACTGAAGCTTTCTTT. Translation gives CSARDSETEAFF.

V usage is TRBV29-1 and J usage is TRBJ2-7; D gene ambiguous. The CDR3 loop spans 11 amino acids. Deletions cut 2 bases from V and 3 bases from J, with 5 bases between. Per the germline V gene, CDR1 is SQVTM and CDR2 is ANQGSEA. The CDR3: CSVEILYEQYF. The CDR3 bases are TGCAGCGTTGAAATTCTCTACGAGCAGTACTTC.

The chain joins TRBV11-1 to TRBJ2-2; D is uncertain. The CDR3 is 18 amino acids. Deletions cut 1 base from V and 4 bases from J, with 19 bases between. Per the germline V gene, CDR1 is SGHAT and CDR2 is FQDESV (reference sequence). The CDR3 reads CASSLVGVALRGTGELFF. The CDR3 DNA reads TGTGCCAGCAGCTTAGTTGGAGTGGCTCTTCGAGGCACCGGGGAGCTGTTTTTT.

This chain joins TRBV11-1 and TRBJ2-3, with no clear D. Germline V gives CDR1 SGHAT, CDR2 FQDESV (reference sequence). V lost 3 bases, J lost 1 base, and 17 bases lay in between. The CDR3 is made up of 17 amino acids. The chain's CDR3 is CASSLFYEVLGTDTQYF. DNA for the CDR3: TGTGCCAGCAGCTTGTTTTACGAGGTCTTGGGCACAGATACGCAGTATTTT.

The V call is TRBV11-1, the J call TRBJ2-7; TRBD2 aligns across 10 bases. CDR1 SGHAT and CDR2 FQDESV come from the germline V gene (reference sequence). Trimming at V came to 6 bases and at J to 4 bases, leaving 15 bases not matched to a gene. This CDR3 region has 17 residues. CDR3 sequence reads: CASRDTRSGRASYEQYF. CDR3 nucleotides: TGTGCCAGCAGAGACACCCGAAGCGGGAGGGCCTCGTACGAGCAGTACTTC.

DNA for the CDR3: TGCGCCAGCAGCTTGGGGCCAGCGTATAGCAATCAGCCCCAGCATTTT. It is translated as CASSLGPAYSNQPQHF. The gene calls are TRBV5-1 and TRBJ1-5, with D unresolved. Germline V lookup: CDR1 SGHRS, CDR2 YFSETQ. This CDR3 is 16 amino acids long. The V end was cut by 0 bases, the J end by 0 bases, with 10 bases between.

The sample holds a few counts of this clonotype. CDR3: CASSYSNTGYGYTF. CDR3 bases: TGTGCCAGCAGTTACTCGAACACGGGCTATGGCTACACCTTC. The J gene is TRBJ1-2, the V gene TRBV6-5; D unclear. The CDR3 length is 14 residues. V was trimmed by 0 bases and J by 4 bases, leaving 9 bases between them. Germline lookup yields CDR1 MNHEY and CDR2 SVGAGI.

This chain joins TRBV5-6 and TRBJ2-3; 7 nucleotides match TRBD2. The CDR3 extends over 17 amino acids. V trimming: 5 bases; J trimming: 1 base; junction bases outside the gene matches: 13. CDR1 and CDR2 (germline): SGHDT, YYEEEE. The CDR3 DNA sequence: TGTGCCAGCAGGGCGGGGGAGTACAGACCCGGCACAGATACGCAGTATTTT. Its translation is CASRAGEYRPGTDTQYF.

This clonotype has more than one count but fewer than ten. The chain has TRBV20-1 and TRBJ2-5; no clear D gene. Germline CDR1 and CDR2: DFQATT and SNEGSKA (reference sequence). V lost 6 bases and J lost 4, with 21 bases in between. The CDR3 runs to 15 residues. This CDR3 is CSAHLPDLGLETQYF. Here the CDR3 DNA reads TGCAGTGCCCATCTGCCGGATCTGGGGTTAGAGACCCAGTACTTC.

This clonotype occurred a few times. The chain couples TRBV7-3 to TRBJ2-1; 13 bases are shared with TRBD2. J gave up 8 bases and V 5 bases, and 9 bases lay outside the gene matches. Germline CDR1 reads SGHTA; CDR2 reads FQGTGA. This CDR3 region has 16 residues. This CDR3 is CASSTGLAGDGDEQFF. Here the CDR3 DNA reads TGTGCCAGCAGCACCGGACTAGCGGGAGATGGAGATGAGCAGTTCTTC.

This clonotype showed up just a few times. The chain recombines TRBV12-3 or TRBV12-4 with TRBJ2-1; D remains ambiguous. The CDR3 length is 13 residues. The germline V and J ends were trimmed by 2 bases and 10 bases, with 12 bases remaining between them. CDR3 DNA: TGTGCCAGCAGTTTAAGGTCCCCTTGGGAGCAGTTCTTC. Its translation is CASSLRSPWEQFF.

There are many counts of this clonotype. The chain has TRBV6-1 and TRBJ2-7, with TRBD1 matching over 10 bases. CDR3 length equals 15 residues. From germline, CDR1 is MNHNS and CDR2 SASEGT. Trimming removed 6 bases from V and 4 bases from J; junction bases left unmatched: 9. The CDR3 DNA reads TGTGCCAGCAGAACCCCGGGACAGGGGCTGTACGAGCAGTACTTC. This gives the protein CASRTPGQGLYEQYF.

This clonotype was counted a few times. The chain links TRBV29-1 to TRBJ2-5; the D gene is possibly TRBD1 (6 bases). The CDR3 runs to 12 residues. Germline V CDR1 and CDR2: SQVTM, ANQGSEA. In nucleotides, the CDR3 is TGCAGTGCAGCCAGGGGACAAGAGACCCAGTACTTC. Translation gives CSAARGQETQYF.

V and J are TRBV7-9 and TRBJ1-1, with 8 bases aligning to TRBD1. The V segment lost 2 bases and the J segment 1 base; nucleotides outside the gene matches: 3. Germline CDR1 and CDR2: SEHNR and FQNEAQ (reference sequence). The length of the CDR3 is 15 residues. The CDR3 DNA is TGTGCCAGCAGCTTATGGACAGGGCAGAACACTGAAGCTTTCTTT. Protein product: CASSLWTGQNTEAFF.

The genes are TRBV29-1 and TRBJ2-7; 10 bases map to TRBD1. V was pared by 6 bases and J by 2 bases, with 7 bases of the junction left unmatched. CDR1 SQVTM and CDR2 ANQGSEA come from the germline V gene. The CDR3 has 14 amino acids. In nucleotides, the CDR3 is TGCAGCGTCTTGGGACAGGGGCCGGCCTACGAGCAGTACTTC. This gives the protein CSVLGQGPAYEQYF.

V usage is TRBV7-3 and J usage is TRBJ2-5, with TRBD2 identical over 7 bases. V was clipped by 8 bases and J by 5 bases; unmatched bases: 17. This CDR3 contains 16 residues. Germline CDR1 is SGHTA and CDR2 is FQGTGA. CDR3 residues: CASCPEGRGARETQYF. The CDR3 region has the DNA TGTGCCAGCTGCCCGGAGGGGAGGGGTGCGAGGGAGACCCAGTACTTC.

This clonotype was observed a few times. V gene TRBV7-2 combines with J gene TRBJ1-5; possibly TRBD1 for D (5 bases). Trimming pared 2 bases from V and 4 bases from J, leaving 12 bases between. Per the germline V gene, CDR1 is SGHTA and CDR2 is FQGNSA. The CDR3 loop spans 15 amino acids. The chain's CDR3 is CASSLRAGQNQPQHF. The CDR3 coding sequence is TGTGCCAGCAGCTTAAGGGCAGGGCAAAATCAGCCCCAGCATTTT.

The chain uses TRBV27 and TRBJ2-7, with D possibly matching TRBD1 (6 bases). The CDR3 sequence is 15 residues long. Germline V gene sequence: CDR1 MNHEY, CDR2 SMNVEV (reference sequence). Trimming shortened V by 6 bases and J by 0 bases, and 15 bases separated the two germline ends. The CDR3 loop is CASRPRGRGSYEQYF. The CDR3 region has the DNA TGTGCCAGCAGGCCTCGGGGCAGGGGCTCCTACGAGCAGTACTTC.

This clonotype came up a few times. This chain joins TRBV7-4 and TRBJ2-1; 7 bases line up with TRBD2. V trimming: 3 bases; J trimming: 10 bases; junction bases outside the gene matches: 3. Germline V gene data show CDR1 as SGHVT and CDR2 as SQSDAQ. The CDR3 contains 12 residues. The CDR3 nucleotides read TGTGCCAGCAGCTTCCAAGCGGGAGAGCAGTTCTTC. Its protein product is CASSFQAGEQFF.

This clonotype was observed a handful of times. The genes are TRBV7-9 and TRBJ1-6; 11 nucleotides align to TRBD1. The CDR3 contains 16 residues. V trimming: 0 bases; J trimming: 7 bases; junction bases outside the gene matches: 2. Germline loops: CDR1 SEHNR, CDR2 FQNEAQ (reference sequence). CDR3 amino acids: CASSLADRGLNSPLHF. CDR3 DNA: TGTGCCAGCAGCTTAGCGGACAGGGGGCTAAATTCACCCCTCCACTTT.

This clonotype was picked up a small number of times. In DNA form, the CDR3 reads TGCGCCAGCAGCCTGCCTGGGGGTGCTGGTGGCTACACCTTC. Translation gives CASSLPGGAGGYTF. The gene calls are TRBV4-1 and TRBJ1-2, with D possibly being TRBD1 (5 bases). The CDR3 extends over 14 amino acids. V gave up 4 bases and J gave up 7 bases, with 16 bases separating them. Germline V gives CDR1 MGHRA, CDR2 YSYEKL.

This clonotype has a count of ten or more. The chain joins TRBV12-3 or TRBV12-4 to TRBJ2-1; D gene ambiguous. The ends were cut back, 5 bases at V and 0 bases at J, with 11 bases in the middle. The CDR3 sequence is 15 residues long. CDR3 bases: TGTGCCAGCAGTCCGACTTGGAGCTCCTACAATGAGCAGTTCTTC. It translates to CASSPTWSSYNEQFF.

The chain is built from TRBV7-9 and TRBJ2-1; D not resolved. The V end lost 3 bases, the J end lost 8 bases, and 14 bases lay between the germline ends. CDR3 size: 14 residues. Per germline, CDR1 SEHNR and CDR2 FQNEAQ (reference sequence). The CDR3 spells CASSFPDPSDEQFF. CDR3 DNA sequence: TGTGCCAGCAGCTTCCCCGACCCGTCGGATGAGCAGTTCTTC.

This clonotype was detected a few times. V is TRBV3-1 and J is TRBJ2-2; tentative D call: TRBD2 (6 bases). Trimming took 1 base from V and 1 from J, leaving 10 bases between them. This CDR3 contains 16 residues. CDR1 LGHDT and CDR2 YNNKEL come from the germline V gene (reference sequence). In nucleotides, the CDR3 is TGTGCCAGCAGCCAAGGCCGGGACTGGAACACCGGGGAGCTGTTTTTT. As protein: CASSQGRDWNTGELFF.